The clone carrying this T cell receptor (beta chain) was observed many times. The antigen is undetermined. Orbital computed tomography and thyroid ultrasound, together with serum TRAb and thyroxine and clinical symptoms, were used for diagnoses. The data originate from a study of T cells in Graves' hyperthyroidism and ophthalmopathy. On the study more broadly: Peripheral blood was obtained at initial diagnosis, preceding any treatment. Study conclusions and caveats: Ophthalmopathy onset followed model prediction by a median roughly 6 months. Most clonotypes expanded in thyroid above 0.001 were likewise present in blood.

Germline V gives CDR1 LGHDT, CDR2 YNNKEL (reference sequence). The CDR3 contains 16 residues. Trimming cost V 4 bases and J 2 bases; bases outside gene matches: 10. Regions amplified from RNA transcripts were the TCR beta CDR3 regions. HTBI primers were used for first-round RT-PCR of the TCR CDR3. MiXCR was run by TCRdb on the multiplex PCR reads, yielding one entry per CDR3 protein. The sample includes about 420,000 distinct CDR3 sequences, 15% to 17% seen only once; the top ten take just under 8%. The sequence derives from a woman younger than 35 with Graves' hyperthyroidism. Sequenced: blood. This rearrangement joins TRBV3-1 to TRBJ2-7; TRBD2 matches 8 bases. Here the CDR3 reads CASSPRAGEAPYEQYF. The CDR3 nucleotides read TGTGCCAGCAGCCCAAGAGCGGGGGAAGCCCCCTACGAGCAGTACTTC.